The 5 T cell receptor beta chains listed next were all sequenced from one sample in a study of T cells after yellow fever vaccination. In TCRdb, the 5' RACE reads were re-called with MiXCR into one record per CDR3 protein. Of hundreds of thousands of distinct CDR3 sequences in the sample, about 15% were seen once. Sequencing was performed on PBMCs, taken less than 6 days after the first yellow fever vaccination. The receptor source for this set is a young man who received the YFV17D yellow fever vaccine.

The CDR3 DNA follows: TGTGCCAGCAGCGGGGTAGGGGGGTTGGACACCTTC. Protein sequence: CASSGVGGLDTF. J is TRBJ1-2 and V is TRBV28, with D maybe TRBD1 (6 bases). V lost 6 bases and J 12 bases, leaving 17 bases between the germline ends. CDR1 and CDR2 from the germline V gene are MDHEN and SYDVKM. The length of the CDR3 is 12 residues.

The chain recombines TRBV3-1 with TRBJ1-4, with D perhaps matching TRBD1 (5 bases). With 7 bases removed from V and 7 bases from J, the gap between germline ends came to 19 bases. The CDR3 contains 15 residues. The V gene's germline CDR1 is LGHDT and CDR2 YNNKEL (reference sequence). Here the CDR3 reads CASTFRGGEVEKLFF. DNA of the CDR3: TGTGCCAGCACCTTCCGGGGGGGAGAGGTTGAAAAACTGTTTTTT.

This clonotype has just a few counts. This CDR3 reads CASSVLGSYEQYF. The DNA of the CDR3 is TGTGCCAGCAGTGTGCTAGGTTCCTACGAGCAGTACTTC. This chain joins TRBV6-1 and TRBJ2-7; D is unresolved. The CDR3 length is 13 residues. Germline V gene lookup returns CDR1 MNHNS and CDR2 SASEGT. V dropped 4 bases and J dropped 1 base, with 8 bases sitting between them.

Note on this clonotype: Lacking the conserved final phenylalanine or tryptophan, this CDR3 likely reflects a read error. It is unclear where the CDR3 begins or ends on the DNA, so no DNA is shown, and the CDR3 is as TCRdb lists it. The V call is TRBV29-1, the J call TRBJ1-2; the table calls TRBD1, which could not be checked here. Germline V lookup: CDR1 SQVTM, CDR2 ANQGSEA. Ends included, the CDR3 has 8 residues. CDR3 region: CSVDGHPI.

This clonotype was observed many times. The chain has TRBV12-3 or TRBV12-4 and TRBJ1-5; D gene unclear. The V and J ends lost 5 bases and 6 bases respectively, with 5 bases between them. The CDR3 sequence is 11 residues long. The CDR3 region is CASSTGQPQHF. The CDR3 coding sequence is TGTGCCAGCAGTACCGGTCAGCCCCAGCATTTT.